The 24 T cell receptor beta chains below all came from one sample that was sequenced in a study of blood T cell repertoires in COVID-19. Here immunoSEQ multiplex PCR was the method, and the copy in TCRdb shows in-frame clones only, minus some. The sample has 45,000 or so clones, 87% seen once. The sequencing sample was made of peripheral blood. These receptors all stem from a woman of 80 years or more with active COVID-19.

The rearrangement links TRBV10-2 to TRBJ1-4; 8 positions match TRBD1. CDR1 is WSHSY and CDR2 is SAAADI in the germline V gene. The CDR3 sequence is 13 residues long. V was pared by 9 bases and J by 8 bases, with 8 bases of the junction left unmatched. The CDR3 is CASSQGAREKLFF. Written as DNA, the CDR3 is TGCGCCAGTTCTCAGGGGGCGAGAGAAAAACTGTTTTTT.

Here the CDR3 DNA reads TGTGCCAGCAGCTTACTGTCAGGGGGCGTTGGGGCTTTCTTT. Protein: CASSLLSGGVGAFF. This chain links TRBV7-9 with TRBJ1-1; 8 bases agree with TRBD1. Trimming took 2 bases from V and 11 from J; bases not matched to a gene: 10. CDR1 and CDR2 from the germline V gene are SEHNR and FQNEAQ (reference sequence). CDR3 length equals 14 residues.

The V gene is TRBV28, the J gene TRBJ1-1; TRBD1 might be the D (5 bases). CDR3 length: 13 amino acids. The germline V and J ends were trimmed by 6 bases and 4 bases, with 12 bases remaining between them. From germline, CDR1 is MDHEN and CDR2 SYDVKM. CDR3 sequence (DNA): TGTGCCAGCAGGGGGGGTGCGGCCACTGAAGCTTTCTTT. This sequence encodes CASRGGAATEAFF. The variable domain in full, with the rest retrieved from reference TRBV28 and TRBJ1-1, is DVKVTQSSRYLVKRTGEKVFLECVQDMDHENMFWYRQDPGLGLRLIYFSYDVKMKEKGDIPEGYSVSREKKERFSLILESASTNQTSMYLCASRGGAATEAFFGQGTRLTVV.

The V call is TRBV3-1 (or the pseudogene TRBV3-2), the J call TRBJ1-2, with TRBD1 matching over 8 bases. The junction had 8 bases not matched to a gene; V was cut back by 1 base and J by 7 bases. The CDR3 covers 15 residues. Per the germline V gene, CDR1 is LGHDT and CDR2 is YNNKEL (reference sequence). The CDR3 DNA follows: TGTGCCAGCAGCCAAGGGCGGCAGGGGGCCGTTGGCTACACCTTC. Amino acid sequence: CASSQGRQGAVGYTF.

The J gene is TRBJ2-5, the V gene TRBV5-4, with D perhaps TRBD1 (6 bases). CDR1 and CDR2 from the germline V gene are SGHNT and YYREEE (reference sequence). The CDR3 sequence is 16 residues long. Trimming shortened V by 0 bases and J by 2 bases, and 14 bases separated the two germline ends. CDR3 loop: CASSLAPTGLQETQYF. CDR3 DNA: TGTGCCAGCAGCTTGGCCCCGACAGGATTACAAGAGACCCAGTACTTC.

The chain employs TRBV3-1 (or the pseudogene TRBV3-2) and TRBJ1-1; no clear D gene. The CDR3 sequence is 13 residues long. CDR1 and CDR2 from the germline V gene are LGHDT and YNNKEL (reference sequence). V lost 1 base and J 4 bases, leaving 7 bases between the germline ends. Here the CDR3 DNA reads TGTGCCAGCAGCCAAGTACGGGGCACTGAAGCTTTCTTT. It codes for CASSQVRGTEAFF.

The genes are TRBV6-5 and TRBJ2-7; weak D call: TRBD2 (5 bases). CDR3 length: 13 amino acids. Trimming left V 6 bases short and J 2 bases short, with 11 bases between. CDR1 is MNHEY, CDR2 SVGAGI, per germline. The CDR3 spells CASSPGIAYEQYF. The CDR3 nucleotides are TGTGCCAGCAGCCCCGGGATTGCCTACGAGCAGTACTTC.

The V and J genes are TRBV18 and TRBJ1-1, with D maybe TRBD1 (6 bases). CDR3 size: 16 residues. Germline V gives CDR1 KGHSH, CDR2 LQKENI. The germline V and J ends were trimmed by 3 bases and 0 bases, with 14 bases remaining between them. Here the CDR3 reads CASSPFTGYMNTEAFF. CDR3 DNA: TGTGCCAGCTCACCTTTCACAGGGTACATGAACACTGAAGCTTTCTTT.

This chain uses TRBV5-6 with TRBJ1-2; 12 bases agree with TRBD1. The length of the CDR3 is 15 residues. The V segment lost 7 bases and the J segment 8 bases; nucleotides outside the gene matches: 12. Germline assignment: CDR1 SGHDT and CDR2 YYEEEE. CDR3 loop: CASGIPGQGAQGYTF. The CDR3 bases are TGTGCCAGCGGTATACCGGGACAGGGGGCGCAAGGCTACACCTTC.

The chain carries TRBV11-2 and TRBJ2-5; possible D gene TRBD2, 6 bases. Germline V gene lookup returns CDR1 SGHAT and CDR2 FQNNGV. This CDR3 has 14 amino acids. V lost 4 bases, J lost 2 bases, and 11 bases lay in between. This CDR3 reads CASSSLGGQETQYF. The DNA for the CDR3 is TGTGCCAGCAGCTCCCTTGGGGGGCAAGAGACCCAGTACTTC.

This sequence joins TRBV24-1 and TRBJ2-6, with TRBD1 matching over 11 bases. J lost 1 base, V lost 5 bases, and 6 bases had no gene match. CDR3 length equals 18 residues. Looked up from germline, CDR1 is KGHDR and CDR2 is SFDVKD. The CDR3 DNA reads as TGTGCCACCAGTGCCTCCGGACAGGGGGCGTCTGGGGCCAACGTCCTGACTTTC. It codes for CATSASGQGASGANVLTF.

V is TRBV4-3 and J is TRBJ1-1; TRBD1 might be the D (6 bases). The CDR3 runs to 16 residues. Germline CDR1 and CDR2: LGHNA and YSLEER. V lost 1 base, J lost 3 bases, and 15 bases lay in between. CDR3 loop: CASSQVPSTGYTEAFF. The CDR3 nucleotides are TGCGCCAGCAGCCAAGTCCCGTCGACAGGTTACACTGAAGCTTTCTTT.

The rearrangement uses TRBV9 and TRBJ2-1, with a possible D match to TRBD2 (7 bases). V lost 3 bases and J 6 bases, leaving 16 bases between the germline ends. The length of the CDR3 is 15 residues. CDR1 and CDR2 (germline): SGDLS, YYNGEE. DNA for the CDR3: TGTGCCAGCAGCGAGGGGGGGATCTCTCGCAATGAGCAGTTCTTC. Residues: CASSEGGISRNEQFF.

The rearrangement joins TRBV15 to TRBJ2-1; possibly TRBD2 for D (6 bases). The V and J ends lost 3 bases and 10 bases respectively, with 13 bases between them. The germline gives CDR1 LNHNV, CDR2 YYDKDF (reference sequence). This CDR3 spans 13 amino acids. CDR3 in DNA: TGTGCCACCAGCAGGGGACTCATCCGAGAGCAGTTCTTC. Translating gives CATSRGLIREQFF.

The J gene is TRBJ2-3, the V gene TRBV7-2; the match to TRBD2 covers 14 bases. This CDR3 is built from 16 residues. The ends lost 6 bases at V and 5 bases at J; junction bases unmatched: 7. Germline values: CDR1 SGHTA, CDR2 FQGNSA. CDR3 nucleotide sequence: TGTGCCAGCAGTGGACTAGCGGGGGGCTCGGGAGATACGCAGTATTTT. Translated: CASSGLAGGSGDTQYF.

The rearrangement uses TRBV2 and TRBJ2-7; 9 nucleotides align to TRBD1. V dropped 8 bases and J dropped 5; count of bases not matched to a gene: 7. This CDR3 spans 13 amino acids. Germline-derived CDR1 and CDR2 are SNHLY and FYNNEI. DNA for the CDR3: TGTGCCAGCGGGGGACAGGGCGTCAACGAGCAGTACTTC. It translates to CASGGQGVNEQYF.

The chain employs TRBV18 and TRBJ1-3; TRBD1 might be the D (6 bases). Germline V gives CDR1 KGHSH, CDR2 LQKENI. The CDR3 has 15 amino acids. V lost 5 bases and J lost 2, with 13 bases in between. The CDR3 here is CASSSRQGTGNTIYF. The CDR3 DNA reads TGTGCCAGCTCATCCCGCCAGGGGACTGGAAACACCATATATTTT. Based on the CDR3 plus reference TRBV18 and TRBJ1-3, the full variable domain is NAGVMQNPRHLVRRRGQEARLRCSPMKGHSHVYWYRQLPEEGLKFMVYLQKENIIDESGMPKERFSAEFPKEGPSILRIQQVVRGDSAAYFCASSSRQGTGNTIYFGEGSWLTVV.

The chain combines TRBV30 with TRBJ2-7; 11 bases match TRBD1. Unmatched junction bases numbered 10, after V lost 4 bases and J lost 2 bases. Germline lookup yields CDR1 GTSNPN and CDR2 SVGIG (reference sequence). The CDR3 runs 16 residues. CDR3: CAWKIAGTGGTYEQYF. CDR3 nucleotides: TGTGCCTGGAAAATCGCCGGGACAGGGGGAACCTACGAGCAGTACTTC.

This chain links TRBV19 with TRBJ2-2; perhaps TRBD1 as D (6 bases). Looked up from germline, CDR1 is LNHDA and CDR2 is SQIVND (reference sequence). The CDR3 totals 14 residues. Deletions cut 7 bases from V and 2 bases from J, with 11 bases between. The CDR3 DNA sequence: TGTGCCAGTACGGACAGAATAAACACCGGGGAGCTGTTTTTT. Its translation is CASTDRINTGELFF.

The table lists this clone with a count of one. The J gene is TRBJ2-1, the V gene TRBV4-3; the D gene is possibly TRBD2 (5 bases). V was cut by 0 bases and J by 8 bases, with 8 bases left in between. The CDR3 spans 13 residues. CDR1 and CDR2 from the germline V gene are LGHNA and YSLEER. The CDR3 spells CASSQDLRDEQFF. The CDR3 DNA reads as TGCGCCAGCAGCCAAGATCTGAGGGATGAGCAGTTCTTC.

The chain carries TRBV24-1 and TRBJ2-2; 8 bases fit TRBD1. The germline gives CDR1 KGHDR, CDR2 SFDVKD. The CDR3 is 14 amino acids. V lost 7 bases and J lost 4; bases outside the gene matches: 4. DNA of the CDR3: TGTGCCACCAGAGGACAGGGTGCCACCGGGGAGCTGTTTTTT. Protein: CATRGQGATGELFF.

The CDR3 DNA is TGTGCCAGCAGGAACTTAGCGGGGGGGTTCGCAGATACGCAGTATTTT. This gives the protein CASRNLAGGFADTQYF. V gene TRBV27 combines with J gene TRBJ2-3, with TRBD2 matching 11 bases. Trimming at V came to 6 bases and at J to 4 bases, leaving 9 bases not matched to a gene. The CDR3 sequence is 16 residues long. Germline V gene sequence: CDR1 MNHEY, CDR2 SMNVEV (reference sequence).

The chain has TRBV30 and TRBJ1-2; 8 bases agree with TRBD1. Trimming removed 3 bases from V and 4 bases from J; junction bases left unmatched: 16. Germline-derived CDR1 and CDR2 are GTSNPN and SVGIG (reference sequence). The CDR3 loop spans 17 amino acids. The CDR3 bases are TGTGCCTGGAGCCCCCGGGGCAGGGGGCCGGCCCGCTATGGCTACACCTTC. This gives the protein CAWSPRGRGPARYGYTF.

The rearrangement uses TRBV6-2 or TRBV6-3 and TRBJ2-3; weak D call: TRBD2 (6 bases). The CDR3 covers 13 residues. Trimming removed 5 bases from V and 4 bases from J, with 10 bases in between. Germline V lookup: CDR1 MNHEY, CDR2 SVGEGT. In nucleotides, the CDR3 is TGTGCCAGCAGTAACCGACTAGCAGATACGCAGTATTTT. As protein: CASSNRLADTQYF.